Below, 17 T cell receptor beta chains from the same sample are listed, as sequenced in a study of vaccination effects on CD4 cells after COVID-19. It was after 10 days of culture that CD4+ T cells were isolated. Two-dose BNT162b2 or mRNA-1273 vaccination was given to participants. Clones were read by immunoSEQ multiplex PCR, and TCRdb kept only the in-frame ones, dropping some. The sample consists of tens of thousands of clones, 65% to 75% of them appearing once. These receptors have no identified antigens. Sequenced here: CD4+ T cells from PBMCs cultured without peptide, sampled after COVID-19 vaccination. These receptors were obtained from a human donor who received a COVID-19 vaccine.

The gene calls are TRBV6-4 and TRBJ2-2; 12 nucleotides match TRBD2. Germline CDR1 reads MRHNA; CDR2 reads SNTAGT. The ends lost 3 bases at V and 3 bases at J; junction bases unmatched: 2. CDR3 length equals 16 residues. CDR3 nucleotides: TGTGCCAGCAGTGATCGACTAGCGGGAGACACCGGGGAGCTGTTTTTT. It codes for CASSDRLAGDTGELFF.

This chain uses TRBV4-1 with TRBJ1-1, with D perhaps matching TRBD1 (5 bases). In germline, CDR1 is MGHRA, CDR2 YSYEKL. Trimming left V 6 bases short and J 1 base short, with 12 bases between. CDR3 size: 14 residues. The CDR3 DNA sequence: TGCGCCAGCAGTTTAGGGGAAGAGAACACTGAAGCTTTCTTT. The encoded protein is CASSLGEENTEAFF.

The CDR3 here is CASSRGQGGYTF. Written as DNA, the CDR3 is TGCGCCAGCAGCCGTGGACAGGGCGGCTACACCTTC. The chain has TRBV5-1 and TRBJ1-2, with 8 bases identical to TRBD1. The CDR3 sequence is 12 residues long. J was trimmed by 8 bases and V by 4 bases; bases with no gene match: 4. The V gene's germline CDR1 is SGHRS and CDR2 YFSETQ.

The V call is TRBV7-6, the J call TRBJ2-1; D gene unclear. CDR1 is SGHVS and CDR2 is FNYEAQ in the germline V gene. The ends were cut back, 1 base at V and 0 bases at J, with 13 bases in the middle. The CDR3 contains 17 residues. DNA for the CDR3: TGTGCCAGCAGCTTAGTGGCTGATACGGACTCCTACAATGAGCAGTTCTTC. Translated: CASSLVADTDSYNEQFF.

The chain employs TRBV19 and TRBJ2-5, with TRBD2 as a possible D gene (6 bases). Trimming removed 3 bases at V and 4 bases at J, with 15 bases between. Per the germline V gene, CDR1 is LNHDA and CDR2 is SQIVND (reference sequence). The CDR3 covers 15 residues. The DNA of the CDR3 is TGTGCCAGTAGTATCATGGGCGGGGAGCTAGAGACCCAGTACTTC. Its translation: CASSIMGGELETQYF.

V is TRBV5-4 and J is TRBJ2-1, with 11 bases lining up with TRBD2. CDR1 and CDR2 (germline): SGHNT, YYREEE (reference sequence). CDR3 size: 15 residues. After removal of 5 bases from V and 4 bases from J, the junction contained 5 bases not matched to a gene. CDR3 sequence reads: CASSSGLAGYNEQFF. CDR3 coding DNA: TGTGCCAGCAGTTCCGGACTAGCGGGTTACAATGAGCAGTTCTTC.

The V call is TRBV7-9, the J call TRBJ1-4, with 7 bases lining up with TRBD1. Per germline, CDR1 SEHNR and CDR2 FQNEAQ (reference sequence). J gave up 6 bases and V 1 base, and 5 bases lay outside the gene matches. The length of the CDR3 is 15 residues. DNA of the CDR3: TGTGCCAGCAGCTTAGGACAGGGTTTTGATGAAAAACTGTTTTTT. Amino acid sequence: CASSLGQGFDEKLFF.

V usage is TRBV19 and J usage is TRBJ2-3; TRBD1 or TRBD2 may be the D gene (6 bases each). Germline V gene sequence: CDR1 LNHDA, CDR2 SQIVND (reference sequence). Trimming cost V 5 bases and J 4 bases, with 16 bases left between them. CDR3 length: 15 amino acids. CDR3 sequence (DNA): TGTGCCAGTAGTCTCAGGGGAGGATTGGCAGATACGCAGTATTTT. This codes for CASSLRGGLADTQYF.

The CDR3 is CASSLGDSYEQYF. The CDR3 nucleotides are TGTGCCAGCAGCTTGGGGGACAGCTACGAGCAGTACTTC. The chain links TRBV11-3 to TRBJ2-7; TRBD1 agrees at 7 bases. The germline V gene encodes CDR1 SGHNT and CDR2 YENEEA. The CDR3 is 13 amino acids. With V trimmed by 3 bases and J by 3 bases, 2 bases remained unmatched.

For the CDR3, the DNA is TGTGCCAGCAGCTCGGAGGTTCTACCGACTATCGGTGGCTACACCTTC. Protein sequence: CASSSEVLPTIGGYTF. This chain connects TRBV7-6 to TRBJ1-2; no definite D call. Deletions cut 4 bases from V and 7 bases from J, with 22 bases between. Germline V gene data show CDR1 as SGHVS and CDR2 as FNYEAQ. There are 16 residues in the CDR3.

Only one count was recorded for this clone. The chain combines TRBV6-1 with TRBJ2-5, with 9 nucleotides matching TRBD2. The V and J ends lost 0 bases and 4 bases, in that order; junction bases with no gene match: 12. The CDR3 runs 18 residues. Germline-derived CDR1 and CDR2 are MNHNS and SASEGT. CDR3 DNA: TGTGCCAGCAGTGAAGCCTTGGTAGCGGGAGCGTCGGCAGAGACCCAGTACTTC. Protein product: CASSEALVAGASAETQYF.

J is TRBJ1-2 and V is TRBV4-1; TRBD1 might be the D (5 bases). Between the trimmed V and J ends, which lost 1 base and 0 bases, there was a span of 12 bases. The germline V gene has CDR1 MGHRA and CDR2 YSYEKL. CDR3 length: 16 residues. CDR3 protein: CASSQVSGHTNYGYTF. In nucleotides, the CDR3 is TGCGCCAGCAGCCAAGTCTCTGGACACACTAACTATGGCTACACCTTC.

The genes are TRBV7-2 and TRBJ2-5, with TRBD2 as a possible D gene (6 bases). Trimming left V 5 bases short and J 2 bases short, with 18 bases between. The CDR3 has 16 amino acids. Germline-derived CDR1 and CDR2 are SGHTA and FQGNSA. The CDR3 sequence is CASSPRLSGQQETQYF. In DNA, the CDR3 is TGTGCCAGCAGCCCCCGTCTAAGCGGGCAGCAAGAGACCCAGTACTTC.

J is TRBJ2-7 and V is TRBV6-5, with a possible D match to TRBD2 (5 bases). In germline, CDR1 is MNHEY, CDR2 SVGAGI. This CDR3 comprises 15 residues. The V end lost 6 bases, the J end lost 0 bases, and 15 bases lay between the germline ends. The CDR3 bases are TGTGCCAGCAGGGAGGTCCCAAATTACTCCTACGAGCAGTACTTC. It codes for CASREVPNYSYEQYF.

This chain joins TRBV3-1 (or the pseudogene TRBV3-2) and TRBJ2-1; 7 bases align to TRBD2. The V gene's germline CDR1 is LGHDT and CDR2 YNNKEL (reference sequence). The CDR3 length is 15 residues. After removal of 4 bases from V and 7 bases from J, the junction contained 10 bases not matched to a gene. CDR3 bases: TGTGCCAGCAGCCCCGGGGATAGCGGGCATAATGAGCAGTTCTTC. Amino acids: CASSPGDSGHNEQFF.

In this sample, this clone turned up once. The chain employs TRBV29-1 and TRBJ2-7; D call uncertain. Trimming removed 4 bases from V and 4 bases from J, with 11 bases in between. The germline gives CDR1 SQVTM, CDR2 ANQGSEA. This CDR3 has 12 residues. This CDR3 reads CSVGAGAYEQYF. The CDR3 coding sequence is TGCAGCGTTGGGGCAGGAGCTTACGAGCAGTACTTC.

J is TRBJ1-1 and V is TRBV18; TRBD1 might be the D (5 bases). This CDR3 spans 13 amino acids. CDR1 is KGHSH and CDR2 is LQKENI in the germline V gene. V lost 1 base, J lost 10 bases, and 13 bases lay in between. The CDR3 sequence is CASSPRSRDLAFF. DNA of the CDR3: TGTGCCAGCTCACCACGTAGCAGGGATTTAGCTTTCTTT. Combining the CDR3 with reference TRBV18 and TRBJ1-1 gives the whole variable domain NAGVMQNPRHLVRRRGQEARLRCSPMKGHSHVYWYRQLPEEGLKFMVYLQKENIIDESGMPKERFSAEFPKEGPSILRIQQVVRGDSAAYFCASSPRSRDLAFFGQGTRLTVV.